The entry below gives a single T cell receptor (beta chain) sequence along with its context. This clonotype was counted between two and nine times. Its specific antigen is unknown. Base qualities are not provided; no much larger clone lies one nucleotide away. The sample is drawn from a study of naive and memory T cell subsets (dated by TCRdb to 2016 to 2017). Background on the whole study: In the figure summarizing the skin biopsy and whole blood samples, around 10 blood donors, 7 tuberculin skin test biopsies and 3 saline control biopsies were reported. PCR2 was typically run as a SYBR Green qPCR and stopped at a set threshold, although low-input samples could use end-point PCR of five to six cycles instead.

Broader findings and caveats from the paper: The RNA-based method was acknowledged to be potentially sensitive to changes in TCR transcripts with T cell activation and differentiation.

The germline V gene (reference sequence) sets CDR1 to DFQATT and CDR2 to SNEGSKA. V loses 3 bases at its end and J loses 8 bases; junction bases beyond the gene matches: 13. Reading from cysteine to phenylalanine, the CDR3 counts 15 amino acids. CDR3 DNA is the only sequence kept; it has 45 bases, read in frame from the first base. The study reported a robust and sensitive protocol to amplify, sequence and analyze TCRs, based on 3' ligation of a UMI-containing oligonucleotide to TCR cDNA. Whole blood analysis involved drawing around 2.7 ml of peripheral blood from adult healthy volunteers into Tempus tubes and then extracting RNA following the manufacturer's instructions. Total RNA was treated with RQ1 DNase, without cell sorting, prior to reverse transcription, with an input of roughly 1 to 1000 ng being targeted. Libraries were prepared from skin biopsies and whole blood so that pipeline robustness could be tested in samples in which T cells form a minority population.

The library was prepared using 5' RACE. The ligated cDNA was amplified in four rounds of PCR with nested alpha and beta constant region primers together with the SP2 primer. For the blood and skin samples, TCR RNA was reverse transcribed with SuperScript IV using primers for the alpha and beta constant regions. An oligonucleotide carrying the Illumina SP2 primer and a UMI was ligated to the 3' end of the cDNA by means of T4 RNA ligase 1. The 12-nucleotide UMI consisted of two random hexamers with an eight-base spacer between the hexamers to prevent hairpin formation. From the second PCR onward, TCR alpha and beta chain libraries were processed separately and dual indexed for multiplexing. After pooling, the indexed libraries were analyzed by capillary electrophoresis and sequenced on either an Illumina MiSeq or NextSeq. PhiX DNA at roughly 4.5-7.5% was added to the libraries to raise base diversity and improve cluster recognition. The authors processed their data as follows. UMIs were extracted from read 2 by Demultiplexor and combined with the TCR sequence from read 1, and reads were split according to sample indices. V and J genes and V-J junctions were identified by Decombinator, which gave every TCR a five-part identifier that included V and J deletions. Collapsinator used UMIs to correct sequencing errors and PCR amplification heterogeneity, producing a UMI-based abundance for each TCR. CDR3Translator converted identifiers to nucleotide sequence, translated to amino acids, and extracted CDR3 regions using terminal motifs. After normalization to the amount of input RNA, error-corrected alpha and beta TCR counts from blood and skin were compared. The public reads were run again by TCRdb, first through fastp at Q25 and then through MiXCR, and only productive beta chains were kept. For every CDR3 protein sequence, its rows merge into one entry that carries the most common genes and DNA. The V and J calls and clone size are TCRdb's, not the authors'. This sample has 55,000 to 70,000 distinct CDR3 sequences in its table, and more than 7% of those were observed once. Over 7.5% of the sample rests with the top ten.

The chain joins TRBV20-1 to TRBJ2-4, and 7 bases in between align with TRBD1. This sequence was found in a male donor in good health. The CDR3 has the sequence CSARGQTIRGYIQYF. The sequenced DNA is TGCAGTGCTAGGGGACAGACAATTAGAGGGTACATTCAGTACTTC.